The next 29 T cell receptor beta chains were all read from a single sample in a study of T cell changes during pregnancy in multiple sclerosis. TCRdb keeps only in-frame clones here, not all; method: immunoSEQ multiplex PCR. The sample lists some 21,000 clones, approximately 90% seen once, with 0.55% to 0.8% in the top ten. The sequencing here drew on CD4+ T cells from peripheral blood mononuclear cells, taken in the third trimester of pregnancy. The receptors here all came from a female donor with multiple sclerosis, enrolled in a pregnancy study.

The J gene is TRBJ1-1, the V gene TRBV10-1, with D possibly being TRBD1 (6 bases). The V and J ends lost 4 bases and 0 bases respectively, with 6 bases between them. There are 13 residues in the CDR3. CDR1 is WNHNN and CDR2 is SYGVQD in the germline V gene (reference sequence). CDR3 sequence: CASSAGVNTEAFF. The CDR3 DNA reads TGCGCCAGCAGTGCAGGGGTGAACACTGAAGCTTTCTTT.

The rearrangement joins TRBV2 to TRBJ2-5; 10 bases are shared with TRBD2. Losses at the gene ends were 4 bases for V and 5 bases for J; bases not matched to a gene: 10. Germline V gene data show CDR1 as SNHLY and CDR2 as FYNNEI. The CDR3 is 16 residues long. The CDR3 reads CASSGLLAGGGETQYF. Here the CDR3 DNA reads TGTGCCAGCAGTGGCCTATTAGCGGGGGGAGGGGAGACCCAGTACTTC. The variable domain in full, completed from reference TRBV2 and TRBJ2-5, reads EPEVTQTPSHQVTQMGQEVILRCVPISNHLYFYWYRQILGQKVEFLVSFYNNEISEKSEIFDDQFSVERPDGSNFTLKIRSTKLEDSAMYFCASSGLLAGGGETQYFGPGTRLLVL.

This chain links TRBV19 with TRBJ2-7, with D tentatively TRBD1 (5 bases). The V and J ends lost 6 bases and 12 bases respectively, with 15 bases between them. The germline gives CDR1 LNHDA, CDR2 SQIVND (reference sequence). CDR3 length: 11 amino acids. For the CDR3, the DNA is TGTGCCAGTAGCACCGGACAAATCGCGTACTTC. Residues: CASSTGQIAYF.

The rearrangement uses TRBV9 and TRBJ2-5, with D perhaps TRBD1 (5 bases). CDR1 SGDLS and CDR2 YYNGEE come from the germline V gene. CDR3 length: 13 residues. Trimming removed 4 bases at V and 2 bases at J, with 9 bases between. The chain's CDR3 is CASSRQLQETQYF. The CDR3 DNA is TGTGCCAGCAGCCGACAGTTACAAGAGACCCAGTACTTC.

The CDR3, as DNA: TGTGCCTGGAGTGTATTGCTCTGGAGGGGATTCCAGTGGGGGGTATCAACTAATGAAAAACTGTTTTTT. This encodes CAWSVLLWRGFQWGVSTNEKLFF. The chain has TRBV30 and TRBJ1-4; D possibly corresponds to TRBD1 (5 bases). CDR1 GTSNPN and CDR2 SVGIG come from the germline V gene (reference sequence). There are 23 residues in the CDR3. Deletions cut 0 bases from V and 0 bases from J, with 32 bases between. Complete variable domain (other parts from reference TRBV30 and TRBJ1-4): SQTIHQWPATLVQPVGSPLSLECTVEGTSNPNLYWYRQAAGRGLQLLFYSVGIGQISSEVPQNLSASRPQDRQFILSSKKLLLSDSGFYLCAWSVLLWRGFQWGVSTNEKLFFGSGTQLSVL.

The CDR3 protein is CASSIQGNTEAFF. Written as DNA, the CDR3 is TGTGCCAGCAGTATACAGGGTAACACTGAAGCTTTCTTT. The chain is built from TRBV2 and TRBJ1-1; a weak D match, TRBD1 (6 bases). This CDR3 is 13 amino acids long. The germline V gene has CDR1 SNHLY and CDR2 FYNNEI. Trimming took off 5 bases at V and 2 bases at J, with 9 bases between the two ends.

As DNA, the CDR3 is TGTGCCAGCAGCTCGACCCCGGACAGGCACAGGGACGAGCAGTACTTC. This gives the protein CASSSTPDRHRDEQYF. The chain carries TRBV5-4 and TRBJ2-7, with 7 bases lining up with TRBD1. V was pared by 3 bases and J by 5 bases, with 14 bases of the junction left unmatched. Per the germline V gene, CDR1 is SGHNT and CDR2 is YYREEE (reference sequence). This CDR3 comprises 16 residues.

The CDR3 region is CATSRGSGYEQYF. The DNA for the CDR3 is TGTGCCACCAGCAGAGGAAGCGGGTACGAGCAGTACTTC. The rearrangement joins TRBV15 to TRBJ2-7; weak D call: TRBD2 (6 bases). V lost 1 base and J lost 4, with 8 bases in between. This CDR3 is built from 13 residues. The germline V gene encodes CDR1 LNHNV and CDR2 YYDKDF (reference sequence).

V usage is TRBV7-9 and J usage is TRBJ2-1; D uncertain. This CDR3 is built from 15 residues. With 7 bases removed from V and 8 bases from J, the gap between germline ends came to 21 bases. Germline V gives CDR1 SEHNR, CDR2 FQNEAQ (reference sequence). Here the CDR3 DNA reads TGTGCCAGCACCTTCACCTATATGTCAACGGATGAGCAGTTCTTC. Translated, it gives CASTFTYMSTDEQFF.

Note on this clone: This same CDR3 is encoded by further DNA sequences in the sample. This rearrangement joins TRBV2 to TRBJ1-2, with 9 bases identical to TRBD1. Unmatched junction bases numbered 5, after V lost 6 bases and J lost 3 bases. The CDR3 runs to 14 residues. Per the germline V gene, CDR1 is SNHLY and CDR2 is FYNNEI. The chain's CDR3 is CASSQQGAYYGYTF. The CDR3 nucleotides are TGTGCCAGCAGCCAACAGGGGGCCTACTATGGCTACACCTTC.

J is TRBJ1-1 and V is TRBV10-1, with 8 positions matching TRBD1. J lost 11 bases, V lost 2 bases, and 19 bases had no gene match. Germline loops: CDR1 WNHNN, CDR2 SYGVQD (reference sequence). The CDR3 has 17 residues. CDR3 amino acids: CASSEPERGQGCRGAFF. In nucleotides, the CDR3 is TGCGCCAGCAGTGAGCCCGAAAGAGGACAGGGTTGTAGGGGGGCTTTCTTT.

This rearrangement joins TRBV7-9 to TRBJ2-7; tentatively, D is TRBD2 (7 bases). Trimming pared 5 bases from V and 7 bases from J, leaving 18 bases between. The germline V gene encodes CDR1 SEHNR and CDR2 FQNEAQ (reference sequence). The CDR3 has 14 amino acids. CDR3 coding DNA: TGTGCCAGCAGCCCCCCCGGGGGGCAGGAGGAGCAGTACTTC. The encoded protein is CASSPPGGQEEQYF.

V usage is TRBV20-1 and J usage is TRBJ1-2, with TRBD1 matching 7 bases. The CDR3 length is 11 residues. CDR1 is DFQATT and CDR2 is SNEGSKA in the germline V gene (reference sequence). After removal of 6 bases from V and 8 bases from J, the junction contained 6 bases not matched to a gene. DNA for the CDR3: TGCAGTGCGAACAGGGGTGAAGGCTACACCTTC. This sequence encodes CSANRGEGYTF.

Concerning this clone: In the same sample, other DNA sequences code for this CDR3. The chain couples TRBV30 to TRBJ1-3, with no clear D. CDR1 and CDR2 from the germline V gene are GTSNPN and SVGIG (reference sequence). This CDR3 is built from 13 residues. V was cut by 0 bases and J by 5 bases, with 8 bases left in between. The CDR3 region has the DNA TGTGCCTGGAGTGTCTCGGGAAGAAACACCATATATTTT. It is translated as CAWSVSGRNTIYF.

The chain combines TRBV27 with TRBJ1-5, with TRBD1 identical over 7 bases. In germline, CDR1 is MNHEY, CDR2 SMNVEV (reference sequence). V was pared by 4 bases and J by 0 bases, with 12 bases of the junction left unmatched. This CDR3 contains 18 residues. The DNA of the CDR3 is TGTGCCAGCAGTTCGCTACCCTGGGACAGAGATAGCAATCAGCCCCAGCATTTT. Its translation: CASSSLPWDRDSNQPQHF.

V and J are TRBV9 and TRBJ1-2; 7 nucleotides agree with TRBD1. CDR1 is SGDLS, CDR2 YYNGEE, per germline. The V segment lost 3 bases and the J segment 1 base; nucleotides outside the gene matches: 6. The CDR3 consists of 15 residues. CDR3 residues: CASSGRDSYNYGYTF. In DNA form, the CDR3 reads TGTGCCAGCAGCGGACGGGACAGTTATAACTATGGCTACACCTTC.

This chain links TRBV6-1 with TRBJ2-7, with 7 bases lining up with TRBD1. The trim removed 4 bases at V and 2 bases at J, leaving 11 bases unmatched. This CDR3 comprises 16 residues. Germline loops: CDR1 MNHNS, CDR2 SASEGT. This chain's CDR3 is CASSVYRGTRAYEQYF. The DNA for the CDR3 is TGTGCCAGCAGTGTCTACAGGGGCACGAGGGCCTACGAGCAGTACTTC.

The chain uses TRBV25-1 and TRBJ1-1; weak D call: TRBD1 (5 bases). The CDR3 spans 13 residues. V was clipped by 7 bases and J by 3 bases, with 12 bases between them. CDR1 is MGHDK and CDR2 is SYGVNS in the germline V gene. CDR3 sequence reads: CASIGHRDTEAFF. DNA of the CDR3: TGTGCCAGCATCGGACATCGGGACACTGAAGCTTTCTTT.

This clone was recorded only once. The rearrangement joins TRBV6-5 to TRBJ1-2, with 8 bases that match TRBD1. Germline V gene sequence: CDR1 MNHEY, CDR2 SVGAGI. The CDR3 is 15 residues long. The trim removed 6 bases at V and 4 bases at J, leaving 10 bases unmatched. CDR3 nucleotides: TGTGCCAGCAGACCCACCTCAGGGGGCTTCTATGGCTACACCTTC. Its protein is CASRPTSGGFYGYTF.

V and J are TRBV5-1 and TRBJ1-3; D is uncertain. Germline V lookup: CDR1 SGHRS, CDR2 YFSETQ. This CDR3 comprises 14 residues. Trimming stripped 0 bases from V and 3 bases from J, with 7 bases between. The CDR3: CASSLDRSGNTIYF. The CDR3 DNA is TGCGCCAGCAGCTTGGATAGGAGTGGAAACACCATATATTTT.

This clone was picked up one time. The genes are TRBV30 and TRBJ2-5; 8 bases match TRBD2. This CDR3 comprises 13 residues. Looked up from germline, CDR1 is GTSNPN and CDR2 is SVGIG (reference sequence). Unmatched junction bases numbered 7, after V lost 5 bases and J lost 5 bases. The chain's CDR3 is CAWREGGLETQYF. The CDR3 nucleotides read TGTGCCTGGCGGGAGGGGGGTTTGGAGACCCAGTACTTC.

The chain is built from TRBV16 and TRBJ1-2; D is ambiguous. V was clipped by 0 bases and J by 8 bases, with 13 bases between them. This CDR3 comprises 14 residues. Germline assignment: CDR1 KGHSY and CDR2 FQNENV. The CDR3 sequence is CASSQSVGVYGYTF. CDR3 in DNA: TGTGCCAGCAGCCAATCGGTAGGAGTTTACGGCTACACCTTC.

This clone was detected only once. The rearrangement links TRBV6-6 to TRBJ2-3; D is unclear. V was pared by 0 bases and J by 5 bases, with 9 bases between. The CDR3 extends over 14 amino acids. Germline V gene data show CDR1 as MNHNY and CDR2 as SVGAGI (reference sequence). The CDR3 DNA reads TGTGCCAGCAGTTACTCGCAGGTAGAAGATACGCAGTATTTT. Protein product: CASSYSQVEDTQYF.

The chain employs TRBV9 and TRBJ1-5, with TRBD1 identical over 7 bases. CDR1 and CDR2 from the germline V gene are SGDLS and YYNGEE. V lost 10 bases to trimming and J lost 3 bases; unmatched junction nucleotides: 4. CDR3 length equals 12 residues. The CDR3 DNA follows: TGTGCCTCGGGACAGCCCAATCAGCCCCAGCATTTT. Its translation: CASGQPNQPQHF.

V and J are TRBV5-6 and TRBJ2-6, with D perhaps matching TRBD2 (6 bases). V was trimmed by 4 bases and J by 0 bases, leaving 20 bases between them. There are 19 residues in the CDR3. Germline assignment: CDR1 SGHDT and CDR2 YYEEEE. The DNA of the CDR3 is TGTGCCAGCAGCCCTCTTGCGGGGCGGACCTCCTCTGGGGCCAACGTCCTGACTTTC. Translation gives CASSPLAGRTSSGANVLTF.

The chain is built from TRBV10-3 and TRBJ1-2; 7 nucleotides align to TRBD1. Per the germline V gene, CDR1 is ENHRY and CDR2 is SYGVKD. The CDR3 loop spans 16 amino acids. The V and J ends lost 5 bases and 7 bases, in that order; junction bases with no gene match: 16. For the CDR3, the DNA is TGTGCCATCAGTATAAGCCCGAATACAGGGGAAGTTGGCTACACCTTC. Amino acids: CAISISPNTGEVGYTF.

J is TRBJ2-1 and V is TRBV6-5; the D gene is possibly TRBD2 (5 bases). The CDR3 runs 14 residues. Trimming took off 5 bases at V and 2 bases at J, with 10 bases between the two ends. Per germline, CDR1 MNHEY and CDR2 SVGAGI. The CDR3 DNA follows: TGTGCCAGCAGTCGAGGGCTGACCTACAATGAGCAGTTCTTC. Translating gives CASSRGLTYNEQFF.

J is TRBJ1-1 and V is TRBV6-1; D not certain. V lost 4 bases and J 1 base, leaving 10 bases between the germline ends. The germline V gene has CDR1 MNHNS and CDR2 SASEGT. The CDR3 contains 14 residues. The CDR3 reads CASSVVLANTEAFF. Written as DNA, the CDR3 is TGTGCCAGCAGTGTAGTTCTTGCGAACACTGAAGCTTTCTTT.

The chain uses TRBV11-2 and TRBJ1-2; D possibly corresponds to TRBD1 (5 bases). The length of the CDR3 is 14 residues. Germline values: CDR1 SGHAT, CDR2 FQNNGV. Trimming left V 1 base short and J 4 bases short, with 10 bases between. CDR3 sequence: CASSLVGGTYGYTF. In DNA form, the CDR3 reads TGTGCCAGCAGCTTAGTGGGGGGGACCTATGGCTACACCTTC.